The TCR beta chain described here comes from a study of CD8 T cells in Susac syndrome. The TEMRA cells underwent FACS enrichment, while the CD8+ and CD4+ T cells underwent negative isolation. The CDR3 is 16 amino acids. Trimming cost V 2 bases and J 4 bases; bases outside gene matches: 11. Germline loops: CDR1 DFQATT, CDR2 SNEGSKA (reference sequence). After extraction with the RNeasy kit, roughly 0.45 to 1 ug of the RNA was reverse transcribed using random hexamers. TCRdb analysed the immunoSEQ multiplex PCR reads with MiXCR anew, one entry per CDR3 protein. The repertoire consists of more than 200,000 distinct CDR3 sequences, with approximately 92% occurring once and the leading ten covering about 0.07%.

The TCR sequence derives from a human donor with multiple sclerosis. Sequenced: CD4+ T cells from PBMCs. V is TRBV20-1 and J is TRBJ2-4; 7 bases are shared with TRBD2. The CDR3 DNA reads TGCAGTGCTAGATCTGATGACTCGGGACTAAAAAACATTCAGTACTTC. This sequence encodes CSARSDDSGLKNIQYF.